These 4 T cell receptor beta chains share one sample of origin, sequenced in a study of blood T cell repertoires in COVID-19 (dated by TCRdb to about 2020). Library prep was done by the immunoSEQ multiplex PCR assay. TCRdb's version of the immuneACCESS table is confined to in-frame rearrangements and falls short of the full clone set. An unresolved V gene accounts for under half of the shortfall where checked; the remainder is of unknown origin. Counted in this sample were 85,000 to 130,000 clones; about nine tenths of them appeared once. The biggest ten clones account for about 15% of the sample. Sequenced input: peripheral blood. These receptors were obtained from a man aged 45-65 years with acute or convalescent COVID-19.

This chain joins TRBV9 and TRBJ2-2; perhaps TRBD2 as D (7 bases). V dropped 9 bases and J dropped 5 bases, with 14 bases sitting between them. In germline, CDR1 is SGDLS, CDR2 YYNGEE. The CDR3 has 13 residues. CDR3 DNA sequence: TGTGCCACCGGGGGGCAGGGTACCGGGGAGCTGTTTTTT. This gives the protein CATGGQGTGELFF.

This chain joins TRBV7-2 and TRBJ2-1; possible D gene TRBD2, 6 bases. The CDR3 is 15 residues long. CDR1 and CDR2 (germline): SGHTA, FQGNSA. Between the trimmed V and J ends, which lost 7 bases and 4 bases, there was a span of 17 bases. In DNA, the CDR3 is TGTGCCAGCAACTTCGGACTAACCGAATACAATGAGCAGTTCTTC. Amino acids: CASNFGLTEYNEQFF.

The V call is TRBV11-2, the J call TRBJ2-7; 10 bases align to TRBD2. CDR1 is SGHAT and CDR2 is FQNNGV in the germline V gene. This CDR3 has 17 residues. The J segment lost 1 base and the V segment lost 0 bases, leaving 6 bases of the junction unmatched. CDR3: CASSLDRGTSVSYEQYF. CDR3 nucleotides: TGTGCCAGCAGCTTAGATCGGGGGACTAGCGTATCCTACGAGCAGTACTTC.

The chain is built from TRBV5-4 and TRBJ2-4, with 7 positions matching TRBD1. CDR1 is SGHNT, CDR2 YYREEE, per germline (reference sequence). This CDR3 has 16 amino acids. V shed 7 bases, J shed 3 bases, and the junction held 13 bases outside the gene matches. Here the CDR3 reads CASGNHRGRGKNIQYF. The CDR3 nucleotides read TGTGCCAGCGGGAATCACAGGGGCCGGGGCAAAAACATTCAGTACTTC.